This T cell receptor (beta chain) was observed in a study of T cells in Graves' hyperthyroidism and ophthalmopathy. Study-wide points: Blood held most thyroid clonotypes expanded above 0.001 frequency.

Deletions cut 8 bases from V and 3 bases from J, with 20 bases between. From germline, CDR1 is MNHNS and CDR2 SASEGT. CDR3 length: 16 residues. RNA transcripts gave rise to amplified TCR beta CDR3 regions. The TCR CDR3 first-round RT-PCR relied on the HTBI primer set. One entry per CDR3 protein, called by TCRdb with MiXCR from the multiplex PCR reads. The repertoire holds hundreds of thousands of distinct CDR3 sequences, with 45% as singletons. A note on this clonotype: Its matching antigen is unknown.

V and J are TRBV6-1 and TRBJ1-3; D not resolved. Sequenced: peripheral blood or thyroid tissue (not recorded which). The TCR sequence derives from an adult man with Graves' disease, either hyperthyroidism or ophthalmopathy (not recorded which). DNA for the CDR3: TGTGCCAGCTCTCTATCCTACGAGGGTCGTGGAAACACCATATATTTT. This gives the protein CASSLSYEGRGNTIYF.